This T cell receptor beta chain was sequenced in a study of cytomegalovirus exposure and HLA in healthy donors. The germline CDR1 and CDR2 sequences are SQVTM and ANQGSEA. This CDR3 is built from 12 residues. V lost 4 bases to trimming and J lost 7 bases; unmatched junction nucleotides: 5. The protocol was immunoSEQ multiplex PCR, while the TCRdb copy is restricted to in-frame clones and leaves out a portion. Among under 300,000 clones listed, around 91% were seen once. This clone showed up just a few times. The sample consisted of PBMCs. This TCR derives from a woman in her late teens or twenties in good health and CMV-seronegative. The V and J genes are TRBV29-1 and TRBJ1-2, with 8 positions matching TRBD1. The CDR3 DNA follows: TGCAGCGTTGGGACAGGGCGGGGTGGCTACACCTTC. Protein product: CSVGTGRGGYTF.